This passage covers 22 T cell receptor beta chains from one sample sequenced in a study of PD-1 blockade in classical Hodgkin lymphoma (dated by TCRdb to the early 2020s). The library came from the immunoSEQ multiplex PCR assay. The immuneACCESS repertoire file appears here via TCRdb, limited to in-frame rearrangements. These files lack a portion of the clones; in checked studies, under half of the deficit traces to unresolved V genes, and the cause of the others is not known. Here the sample has 46,000 or so clones; around 70% occur a single time. Approximately 10% of the sample is in the top ten clones. What this sample's time point label stands for: cycle 1 day 1 (C1D1), immediately before nivolumab initiation. Relapse after autologous stem cell transplantation had occurred in all trial patients, and cohorts A, B and C were distinguished by prior brentuximab vedotin exposure. The sample consisted of peripheral blood mononuclear cells (PBMCs), taken at baseline. Receptors originate from a human donor with classical Hodgkin lymphoma.

This chain uses TRBV28 with TRBJ2-2; maybe TRBD2 (6 bases). Trimming pared 4 bases from V and 4 bases from J, leaving 10 bases between. The CDR3 loop spans 14 amino acids. Germline CDR1 MDHEN, CDR2 SYDVKM. The CDR3 sequence is CASSYGSGTGELFF. CDR3 nucleotide sequence: TGTGCCAGCAGTTACGGGAGCGGCACCGGGGAGCTGTTTTTT.

J is TRBJ2-3 and V is TRBV7-9; TRBD2 matches at 7 bases. Germline V gene sequence: CDR1 SEHNR, CDR2 FQNEAQ (reference sequence). J lost 5 bases, V lost 1 base, and 6 bases had no gene match. The CDR3 has 15 amino acids. CDR3 region: CASSLVTGGLDTQYF. In DNA form, the CDR3 reads TGTGCCAGCAGCTTAGTTACGGGAGGATTAGATACGCAGTATTTT.

The gene calls are TRBV19 and TRBJ1-1; 9 positions agree with TRBD1. Germline assignment: CDR1 LNHDA and CDR2 SQIVND (reference sequence). The CDR3 loop spans 14 amino acids. Trimming at V came to 4 bases and at J to 5 bases, leaving 5 bases not matched to a gene. CDR3 DNA: TGTGCCAGTAGTACACAGGGGGCGCGAACTGAAGCTTTCTTT. Its translation is CASSTQGARTEAFF.

V and J are TRBV11-2 and TRBJ2-3; D unclear. Trimming pared 5 bases from V and 9 bases from J, leaving 15 bases between. The CDR3 length is 13 residues. From germline, CDR1 is SGHAT and CDR2 FQNNGV. The CDR3 nucleotides read TGTGCCAGCAGCCTTCCGGTGCAGTACACGCAGTATTTT. Protein product: CASSLPVQYTQYF.

The chain is built from TRBV18 and TRBJ2-7; D ambiguous. Germline V gene sequence: CDR1 KGHSH, CDR2 LQKENI. V lost 6 bases to trimming and J lost 3 bases, with 15 bases between them. This CDR3 is 14 amino acids long. CDR3 amino acids: CASSPVGVGYEQYF. The DNA for the CDR3 is TGTGCCAGCTCCCCGGTTGGGGTGGGCTACGAGCAGTACTTC.

The rearrangement uses TRBV29-1 and TRBJ2-7; TRBD1 or TRBD2 may be the D gene (5 bases each). The CDR3 length is 14 residues. Germline V gene sequence: CDR1 SQVTM, CDR2 ANQGSEA. Trimming left V 6 bases short and J 2 bases short, with 17 bases between. In nucleotides, the CDR3 is TGCAGCGTCTCCGGGACGCTGTGGCCCTACGAGCAGTACTTC. Its protein is CSVSGTLWPYEQYF.

V usage is TRBV2 and J usage is TRBJ1-2; D ambiguous. The ends were cut back, 7 bases at V and 0 bases at J, with 12 bases in the middle. Germline V CDR1 and CDR2: SNHLY, FYNNEI. This CDR3 contains 14 residues. CDR3 coding DNA: TGTGCCAGCACGTCCAGGCAGCCTAACTATGGCTACACCTTC. It encodes CASTSRQPNYGYTF.

The gene calls are TRBV5-1 and TRBJ1-2; D not resolved. V lost 4 bases and J lost 3, with 10 bases in between. The germline V gene has CDR1 SGHRS and CDR2 YFSETQ. This CDR3 comprises 13 residues. Here the CDR3 reads CASSQGNYYGYTF. The CDR3 DNA is TGCGCCAGCAGCCAAGGGAACTACTATGGCTACACCTTC.

The V gene is TRBV5-6, the J gene TRBJ1-1; TRBD1 matches 7 bases. There are 14 residues in the CDR3. The germline V gene has CDR1 SGHDT and CDR2 YYEEEE. The J segment lost 1 base and the V segment lost 3 bases, leaving 3 bases of the junction unmatched. This CDR3 reads CASSSRQGNTEAFF. The CDR3 bases are TGTGCCAGCAGCTCAAGACAGGGGAACACTGAAGCTTTCTTT.

The V call is TRBV29-1, the J call TRBJ2-7; 9 bases agree with TRBD1. Looked up from germline, CDR1 is SQVTM and CDR2 is ANQGSEA. This CDR3 has 13 residues. Losses at the gene ends were 6 bases for V and 4 bases for J; bases not matched to a gene: 7. CDR3 loop: CSVRTGEGYEQYF. The CDR3 nucleotides read TGCAGCGTGCGGACAGGGGAAGGGTACGAGCAGTACTTC.

The CDR3 DNA is TGTGCCAGTAGTTTTCGGACAGCCCGAAGTGGCTACACCTTC. This codes for CASSFRTARSGYTF. V usage is TRBV19 and J usage is TRBJ1-2; D possibly corresponds to TRBD1 (6 bases). This CDR3 is 14 amino acids long. Trimming cost V 5 bases and J 7 bases, with 17 bases left between them. CDR1 is LNHDA and CDR2 is SQIVND in the germline V gene (reference sequence).

This chain joins TRBV6-6 and TRBJ1-2; 7 bases map to TRBD1. Germline V gene sequence: CDR1 MNHNY, CDR2 SVGAGI (reference sequence). Trimming at V came to 5 bases and at J to 2 bases, leaving 2 bases not matched to a gene. The length of the CDR3 is 13 residues. As DNA, the CDR3 is TGTGCCAGCAGTCCGACAGGGAACTATGGCTACACCTTC. It yields the protein CASSPTGNYGYTF.

V usage is TRBV7-3 and J usage is TRBJ2-2; D unclear. Germline V gene data show CDR1 as SGHTA and CDR2 as FQGTGA. CDR3 length: 12 residues. V was cut by 7 bases and J by 5 bases, with 8 bases left in between. The CDR3 sequence: CASNDGTGELFF. For the CDR3, the DNA is TGTGCCAGCAACGACGGGACCGGGGAGCTGTTTTTT.

This clone has only a few counts. J is TRBJ1-2 and V is TRBV5-4; 9 bases are shared with TRBD1. V trimming: 5 bases; J trimming: 4 bases; junction bases outside the gene matches: 6. The CDR3 consists of 14 residues. Germline-derived CDR1 and CDR2 are SGHNT and YYREEE (reference sequence). The CDR3 DNA sequence: TGTGCCAGCAGACAGGGGGCGCGGGGCTATGGCTACACCTTC. Protein: CASRQGARGYGYTF.

The chain carries TRBV2 and TRBJ1-5; D may be TRBD1 (5 bases). Germline loops: CDR1 SNHLY, CDR2 FYNNEI. Trimming pared 0 bases from V and 2 bases from J, leaving 11 bases between. This CDR3 contains 16 residues. CDR3 sequence: CASSEAGGEGNQPQHF. The CDR3 nucleotides read TGTGCCAGCAGTGAAGCCGGGGGGGAAGGCAATCAGCCCCAGCATTTT.

This clone was counted a few times. This chain links TRBV7-3 with TRBJ2-3; TRBD2 aligns across 11 bases. The germline V gene encodes CDR1 SGHTA and CDR2 FQGTGA. The CDR3 has 18 amino acids. V lost 5 bases and J lost 4; bases outside the gene matches: 14. The CDR3 protein is CASSPRVLAGVVADTQYF. DNA of the CDR3: TGTGCCAGCAGCCCAAGGGTACTAGCGGGAGTAGTAGCAGATACGCAGTATTTT.

This clone was seen more than once but under ten times. CDR3: CASREGPSSYEQYF. CDR3 coding DNA: TGTGCCTCCAGGGAGGGGCCGAGCTCCTACGAGCAGTACTTC. The gene calls are TRBV19 and TRBJ2-7; 7 bases map to TRBD2. The CDR3 extends over 14 amino acids. The germline V gene has CDR1 LNHDA and CDR2 SQIVND (reference sequence). Trimming cost V 11 bases and J 0 bases; bases outside gene matches: 10.

The J gene is TRBJ2-3, the V gene TRBV15; 9 positions match TRBD1. Germline V gene lookup returns CDR1 LNHNV and CDR2 YYDKDF (reference sequence). Germline trimming cut 0 bases from V and 11 bases from J; bases unmatched to any gene: 15. The CDR3 has 17 residues. The CDR3 is CATSREGGGQGLGRQYF. Here the CDR3 DNA reads TGTGCCACCAGCAGAGAAGGGGGGGGACAGGGCCTGGGGCGGCAGTATTTT.

This chain uses TRBV5-1 with TRBJ2-1, with TRBD2 identical over 8 bases. Germline loops: CDR1 SGHRS, CDR2 YFSETQ. The CDR3 covers 16 residues. V gave up 3 bases and J gave up 8 bases; unmatched junction bases: 13. For the CDR3, the DNA is TGCGCCAGCAGCTCCGGCTGGGCGGGAGGAAGCGATGAGCAGTTCTTC. This sequence encodes CASSSGWAGGSDEQFF.

The chain links TRBV18 to TRBJ1-2; D is perhaps TRBD1 (5 bases). The V gene lost 2 bases and the J gene lost 7 bases, with 23 bases spanning the gap. Looked up from germline, CDR1 is KGHSH and CDR2 is LQKENI. CDR3 length equals 17 residues. The CDR3 nucleotides are TGTGCCAGCTCACCATCCCAAGCCACAGGATTAGGTGGTGGCTACACCTTC. Translating gives CASSPSQATGLGGGYTF. The entire variable domain, with the rest obtained from reference TRBV18 and TRBJ1-2, is as follows: NAGVMQNPRHLVRRRGQEARLRCSPMKGHSHVYWYRQLPEEGLKFMVYLQKENIIDESGMPKERFSAEFPKEGPSILRIQQVVRGDSAAYFCASSPSQATGLGGGYTFGSGTRLTVV.

The chain uses TRBV6-1 and TRBJ1-2; 8 bases are a match to TRBD1. V lost 6 bases, J lost 8 bases, and 5 bases stayed unmatched. This CDR3 contains 12 residues. Germline CDR1 reads MNHNS; CDR2 reads SASEGT. For the CDR3, the DNA is TGTGCCAGCAGCGACAGGGGTCGAGGCTACACCTTC. Protein product: CASSDRGRGYTF.

The CDR3 region has the DNA TGCAGCGTTGAGGGCGTAGGGGGACTAGCGGGGTCCTACAATGAGCAGTTCTTC. Encoded protein: CSVEGVGGLAGSYNEQFF. The rearrangement joins TRBV29-1 to TRBJ2-1, with TRBD2 matching 13 bases. The CDR3 has 18 amino acids. V gave up 3 bases and J gave up 1 base; unmatched junction bases: 9. Per the germline V gene, CDR1 is SQVTM and CDR2 is ANQGSEA.